This T cell receptor (beta chain) was sequenced in a study of blood T cells in healthy people across ages. This clonotype turned up a few times. There were healthy Caucasian individuals from Russia, aged 6 to 90, serving as donors. Every donor contributed roughly 10 milliliters of peripheral blood by blood draw. PCR was performed a second time for roughly 7 to 12 cycles using a sample-barcoded 5' primer and a J-beta primer mix. TCRdb passed the 5' RACE reads through MiXCR, listing each CDR3 protein once. Found here are over 600,000 distinct CDR3 sequences, 35% to 50% of them singletons; the top ten hold 30%. V lost 6 bases and J lost 13, with 16 bases in between. Germline lookup yields CDR1 DFQATT and CDR2 SNEGSKA (reference sequence). This CDR3 region has 11 residues.

Sequenced input: blood. The chain has TRBV20-1 and TRBJ2-1, with D possibly called TRBD1 or TRBD2 (6 bases each). This clonotype was obtained from an older man in good health. Here the CDR3 DNA reads TGCAGTGCAGGGGGGACTCCGGCTCAGTTCTTC. Translated, it gives CSAGGTPAQFF.